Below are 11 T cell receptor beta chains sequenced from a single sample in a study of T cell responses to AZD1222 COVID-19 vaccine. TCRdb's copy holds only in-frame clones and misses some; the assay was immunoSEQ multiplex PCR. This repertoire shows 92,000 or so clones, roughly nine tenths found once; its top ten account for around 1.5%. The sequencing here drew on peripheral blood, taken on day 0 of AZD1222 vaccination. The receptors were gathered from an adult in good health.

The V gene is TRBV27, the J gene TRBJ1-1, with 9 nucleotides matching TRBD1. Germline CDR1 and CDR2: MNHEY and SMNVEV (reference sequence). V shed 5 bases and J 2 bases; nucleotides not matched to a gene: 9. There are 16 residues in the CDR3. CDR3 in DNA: TGTGCCAGCAGTCCCCTCCGGGACAGGGCCAACACTGAAGCTTTCTTT. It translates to CASSPLRDRANTEAFF.

DNA for the CDR3: TGTGCCAGCAGCCAAGAAGTAACAGGGAATATCATGAACACTGAAGCTTTCTTT. Amino acids: CASSQEVTGNIMNTEAFF. The chain joins TRBV3-1 (or the pseudogene TRBV3-2) to TRBJ1-1, with a possible D match to TRBD1 (6 bases). The CDR3 covers 18 residues. V was cut by 0 bases and J by 0 bases, with 17 bases left in between. Germline CDR1 and CDR2: LGHDT and YNNKEL (reference sequence).

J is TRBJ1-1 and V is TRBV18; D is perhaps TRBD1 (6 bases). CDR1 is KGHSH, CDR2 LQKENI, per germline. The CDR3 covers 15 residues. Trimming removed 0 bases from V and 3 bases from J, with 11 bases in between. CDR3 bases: TGTGCCAGCTCACCACCGGCGGGGGCTGACACTGAAGCTTTCTTT. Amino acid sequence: CASSPPAGADTEAFF.

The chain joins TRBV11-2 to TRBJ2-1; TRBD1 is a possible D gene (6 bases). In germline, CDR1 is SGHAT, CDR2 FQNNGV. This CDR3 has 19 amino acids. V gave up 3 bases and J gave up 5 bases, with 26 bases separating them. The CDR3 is CASSFLPWDTQIWDNEQFF. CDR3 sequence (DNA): TGTGCCAGCAGCTTCCTCCCCTGGGACACCCAAATTTGGGACAATGAGCAGTTCTTC.

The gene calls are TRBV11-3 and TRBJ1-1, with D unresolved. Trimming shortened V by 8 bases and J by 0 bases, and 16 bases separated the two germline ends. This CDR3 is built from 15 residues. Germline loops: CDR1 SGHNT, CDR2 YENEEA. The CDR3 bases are TGTGCCAGCTCCGAGCCGGGAGACATGAACACTGAAGCTTTCTTT. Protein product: CASSEPGDMNTEAFF.

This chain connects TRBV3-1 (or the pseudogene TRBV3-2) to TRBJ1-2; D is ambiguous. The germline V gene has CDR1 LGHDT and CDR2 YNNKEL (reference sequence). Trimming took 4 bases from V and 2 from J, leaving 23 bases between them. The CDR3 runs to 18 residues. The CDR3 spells CASSPLTTSMGWNYGYTF. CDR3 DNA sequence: TGTGCCAGCAGCCCCTTGACAACCTCAATGGGGTGGAACTATGGCTACACCTTC.

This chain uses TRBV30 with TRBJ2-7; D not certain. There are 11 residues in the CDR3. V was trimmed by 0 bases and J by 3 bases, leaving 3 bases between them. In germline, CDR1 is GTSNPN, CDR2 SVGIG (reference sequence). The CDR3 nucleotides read TGTGCCTGGAGTGTATTCTACGAGCAGTACTTC. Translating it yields CAWSVFYEQYF. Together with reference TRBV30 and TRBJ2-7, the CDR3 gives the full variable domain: SQTIHQWPATLVQPVGSPLSLECTVEGTSNPNLYWYRQAAGRGLQLLFYSVGIGQISSEVPQNLSASRPQDRQFILSSKKLLLSDSGFYLCAWSVFYEQYFGPGTRLTVT.

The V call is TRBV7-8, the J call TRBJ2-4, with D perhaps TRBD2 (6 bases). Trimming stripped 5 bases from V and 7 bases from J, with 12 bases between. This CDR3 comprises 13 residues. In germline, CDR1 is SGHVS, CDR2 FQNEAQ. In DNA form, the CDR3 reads TGTGCCAGCAGCCTGGGCGGGGCCAACATTCAGTACTTC. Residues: CASSLGGANIQYF.

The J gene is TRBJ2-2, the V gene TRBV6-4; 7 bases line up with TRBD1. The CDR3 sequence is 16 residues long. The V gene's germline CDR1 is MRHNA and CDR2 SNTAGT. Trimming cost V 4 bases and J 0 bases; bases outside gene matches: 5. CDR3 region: CASSAATGTNTGELFF. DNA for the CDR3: TGTGCCAGCAGTGCCGCGACAGGGACGAACACCGGGGAGCTGTTTTTT.

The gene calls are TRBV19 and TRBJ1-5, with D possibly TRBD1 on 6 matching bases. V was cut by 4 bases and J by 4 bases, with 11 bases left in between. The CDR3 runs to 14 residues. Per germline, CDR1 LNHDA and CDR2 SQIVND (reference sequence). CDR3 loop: CASSRGGQNQPQHF. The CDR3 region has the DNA TGTGCCAGTAGTAGGGGGGGGCAGAATCAGCCCCAGCATTTT.

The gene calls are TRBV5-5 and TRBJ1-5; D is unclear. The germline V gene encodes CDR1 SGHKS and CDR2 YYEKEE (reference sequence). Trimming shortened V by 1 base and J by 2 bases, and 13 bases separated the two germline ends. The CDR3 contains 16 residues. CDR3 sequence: CASSLTASGGNQPQHF. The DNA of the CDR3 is TGTGCCAGCAGCTTGACAGCCTCTGGGGGCAATCAGCCCCAGCATTTT.